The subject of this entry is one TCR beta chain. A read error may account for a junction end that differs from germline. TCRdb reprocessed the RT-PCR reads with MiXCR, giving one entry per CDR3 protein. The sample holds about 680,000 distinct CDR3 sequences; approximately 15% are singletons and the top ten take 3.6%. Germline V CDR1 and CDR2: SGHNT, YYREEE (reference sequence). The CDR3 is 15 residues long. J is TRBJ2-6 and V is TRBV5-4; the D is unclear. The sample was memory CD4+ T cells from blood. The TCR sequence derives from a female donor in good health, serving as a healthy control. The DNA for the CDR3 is TGTGCCAGCAGCTTGTCTAACTCTTGGGCCAACGTCCTGACTTTC. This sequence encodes CASSLSNSWANVLTF.